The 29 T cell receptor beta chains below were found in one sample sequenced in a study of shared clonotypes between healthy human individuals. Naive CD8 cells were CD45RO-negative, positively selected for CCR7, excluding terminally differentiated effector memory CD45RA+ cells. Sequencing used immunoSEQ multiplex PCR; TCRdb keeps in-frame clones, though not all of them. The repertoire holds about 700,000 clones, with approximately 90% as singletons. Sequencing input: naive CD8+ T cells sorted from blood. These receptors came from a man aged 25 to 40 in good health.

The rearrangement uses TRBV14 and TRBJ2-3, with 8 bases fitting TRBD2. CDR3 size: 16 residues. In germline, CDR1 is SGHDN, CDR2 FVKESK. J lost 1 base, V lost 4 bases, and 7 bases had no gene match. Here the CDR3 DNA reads TGTGCCAGCAGCCTATCGGGAGGGCCTGGCACAGATACGCAGTATTTT. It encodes CASSLSGGPGTDTQYF.

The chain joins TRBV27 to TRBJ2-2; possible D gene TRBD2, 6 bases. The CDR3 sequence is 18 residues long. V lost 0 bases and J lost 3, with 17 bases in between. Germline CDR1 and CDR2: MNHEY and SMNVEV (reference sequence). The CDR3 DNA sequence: TGTGCCAGCAGTTTATCGACTCCGGGAGACAGAGACACCGGGGAGCTGTTTTTT. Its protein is CASSLSTPGDRDTGELFF.

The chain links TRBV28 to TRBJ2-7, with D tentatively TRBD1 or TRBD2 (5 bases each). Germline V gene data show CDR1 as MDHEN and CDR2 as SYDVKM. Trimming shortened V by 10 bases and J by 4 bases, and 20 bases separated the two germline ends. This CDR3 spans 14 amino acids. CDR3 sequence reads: CAIRNRDGQYEQYF. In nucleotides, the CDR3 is TGTGCCATTAGAAACCGGGACGGTCAATACGAGCAGTACTTC.

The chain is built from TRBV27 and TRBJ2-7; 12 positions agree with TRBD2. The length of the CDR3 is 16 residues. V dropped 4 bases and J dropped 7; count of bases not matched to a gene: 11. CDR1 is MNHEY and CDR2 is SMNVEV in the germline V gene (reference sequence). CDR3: CASSYLRTSGIQEQYF. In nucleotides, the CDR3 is TGTGCCAGCAGTTACTTACGGACTAGCGGGATTCAAGAGCAGTACTTC.

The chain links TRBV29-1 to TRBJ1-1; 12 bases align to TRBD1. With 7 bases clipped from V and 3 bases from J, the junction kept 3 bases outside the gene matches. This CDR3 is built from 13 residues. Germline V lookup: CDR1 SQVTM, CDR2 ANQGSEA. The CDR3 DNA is TGCAGCGCTGGGACAGGGGGCTACACTGAAGCTTTCTTT. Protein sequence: CSAGTGGYTEAFF.

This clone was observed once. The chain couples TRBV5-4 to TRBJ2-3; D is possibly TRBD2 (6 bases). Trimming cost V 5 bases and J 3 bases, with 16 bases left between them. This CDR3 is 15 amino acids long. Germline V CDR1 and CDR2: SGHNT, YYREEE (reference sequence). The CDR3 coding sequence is TGTGCCAGCAGGGAACCGGGAGTGGGTACAGATACGCAGTATTTT. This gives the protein CASREPGVGTDTQYF.

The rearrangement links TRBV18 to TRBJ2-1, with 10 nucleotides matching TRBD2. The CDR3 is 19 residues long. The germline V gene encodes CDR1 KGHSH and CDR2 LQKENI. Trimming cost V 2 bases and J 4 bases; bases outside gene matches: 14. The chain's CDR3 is CASSPLDQREGRNYNEQFF. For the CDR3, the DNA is TGTGCCAGCTCACCATTGGACCAGCGGGAGGGCCGAAATTACAATGAGCAGTTCTTC. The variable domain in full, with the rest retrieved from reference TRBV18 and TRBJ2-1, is NAGVMQNPRHLVRRRGQEARLRCSPMKGHSHVYWYRQLPEEGLKFMVYLQKENIIDESGMPKERFSAEFPKEGPSILRIQQVVRGDSAAYFCASSPLDQREGRNYNEQFFGPGTRLTVL.

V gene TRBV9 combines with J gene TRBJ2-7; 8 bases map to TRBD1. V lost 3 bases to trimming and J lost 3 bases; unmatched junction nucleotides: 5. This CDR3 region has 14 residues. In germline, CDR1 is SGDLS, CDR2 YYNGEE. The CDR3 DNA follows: TGTGCCAGCAGCGGCTCCGGGACAGGCTACGAGCAGTACTTC. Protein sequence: CASSGSGTGYEQYF.

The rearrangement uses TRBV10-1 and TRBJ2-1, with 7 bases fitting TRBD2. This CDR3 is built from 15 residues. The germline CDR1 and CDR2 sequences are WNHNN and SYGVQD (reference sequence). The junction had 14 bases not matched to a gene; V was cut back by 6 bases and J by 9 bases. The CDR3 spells CASSWGAGPLGEQFF. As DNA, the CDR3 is TGCGCCAGCAGCTGGGGAGCGGGGCCCCTCGGTGAGCAGTTCTTC.

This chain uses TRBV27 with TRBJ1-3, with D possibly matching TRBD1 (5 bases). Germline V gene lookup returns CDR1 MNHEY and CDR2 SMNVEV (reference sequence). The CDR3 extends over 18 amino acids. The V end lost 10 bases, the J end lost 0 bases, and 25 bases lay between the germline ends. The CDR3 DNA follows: TGTGCCACGACGTTATGCCCGGGACCGAACATCTCTGGAAACACCATATATTTT. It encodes CATTLCPGPNISGNTIYF.

The CDR3 loop reads CASSSLAGGAYEQYF. In nucleotides, the CDR3 is TGTGCCAGCAGCTCCCTAGCGGGAGGCGCCTACGAGCAGTACTTC. The V call is TRBV13, the J call TRBJ2-7, with 11 bases aligning to TRBD2. The CDR3 sequence is 15 residues long. V lost 4 bases and J lost 2; bases outside the gene matches: 4. Germline CDR1 PRHDT, CDR2 FYEKMQ (reference sequence).

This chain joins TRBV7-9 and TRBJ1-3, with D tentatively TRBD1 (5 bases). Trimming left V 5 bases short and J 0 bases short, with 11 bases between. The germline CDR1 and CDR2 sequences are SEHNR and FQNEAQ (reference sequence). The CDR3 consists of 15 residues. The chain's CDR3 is CASSQDRVSGNTIYF. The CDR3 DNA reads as TGTGCCAGCAGCCAAGACAGAGTCTCTGGAAACACCATATATTTT.

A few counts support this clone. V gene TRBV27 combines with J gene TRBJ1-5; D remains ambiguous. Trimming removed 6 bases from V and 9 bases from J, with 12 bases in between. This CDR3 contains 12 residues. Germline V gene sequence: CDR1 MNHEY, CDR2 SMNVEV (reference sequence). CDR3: CASSTPGGPQHF. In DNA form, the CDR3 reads TGTGCCAGCAGCACCCCGGGAGGGCCCCAGCATTTT.

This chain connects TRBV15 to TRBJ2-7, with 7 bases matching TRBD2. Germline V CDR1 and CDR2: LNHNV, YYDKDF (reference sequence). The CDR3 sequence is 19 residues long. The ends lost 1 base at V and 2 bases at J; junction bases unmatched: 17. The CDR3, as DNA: TGTGCCACCAGCAGAGGACTCGGGGCGGGGGTGACCTCCCCCTACGAGCAGTACTTC. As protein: CATSRGLGAGVTSPYEQYF.

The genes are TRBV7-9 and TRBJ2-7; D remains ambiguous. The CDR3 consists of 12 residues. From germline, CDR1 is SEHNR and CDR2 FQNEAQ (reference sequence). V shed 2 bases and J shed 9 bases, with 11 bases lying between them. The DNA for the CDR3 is TGTGCCAGCAGCTTATCCGGAGCCGGGCAGTACTTC. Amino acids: CASSLSGAGQYF.

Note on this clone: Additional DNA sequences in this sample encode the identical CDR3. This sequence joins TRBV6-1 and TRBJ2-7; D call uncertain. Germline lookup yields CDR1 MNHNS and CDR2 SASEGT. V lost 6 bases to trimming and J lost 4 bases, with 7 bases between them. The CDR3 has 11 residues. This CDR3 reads CASRGIYEQYF. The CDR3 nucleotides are TGTGCCAGCAGAGGGATTTACGAGCAGTACTTC.

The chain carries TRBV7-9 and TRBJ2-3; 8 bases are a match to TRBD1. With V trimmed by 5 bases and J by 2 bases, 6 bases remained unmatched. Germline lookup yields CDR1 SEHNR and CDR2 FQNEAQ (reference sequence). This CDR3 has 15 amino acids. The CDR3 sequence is CASSPGQVSTDTQYF. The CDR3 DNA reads TGTGCCAGCAGCCCGGGACAGGTGTCCACAGATACGCAGTATTTT.

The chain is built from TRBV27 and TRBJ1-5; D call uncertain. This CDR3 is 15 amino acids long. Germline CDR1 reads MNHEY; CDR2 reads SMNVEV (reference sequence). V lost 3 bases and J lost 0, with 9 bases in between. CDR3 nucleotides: TGTGCCAGCAGTTTTTCCCTATATAGCAATCAGCCCCAGCATTTT. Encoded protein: CASSFSLYSNQPQHF.

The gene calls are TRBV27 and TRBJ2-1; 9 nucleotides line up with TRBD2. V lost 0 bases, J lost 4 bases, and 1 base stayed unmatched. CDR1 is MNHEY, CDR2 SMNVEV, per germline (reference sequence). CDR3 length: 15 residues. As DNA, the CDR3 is TGTGCCAGCAGTTTATCCCTAGCGGGGTACAATGAGCAGTTCTTC. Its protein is CASSLSLAGYNEQFF.

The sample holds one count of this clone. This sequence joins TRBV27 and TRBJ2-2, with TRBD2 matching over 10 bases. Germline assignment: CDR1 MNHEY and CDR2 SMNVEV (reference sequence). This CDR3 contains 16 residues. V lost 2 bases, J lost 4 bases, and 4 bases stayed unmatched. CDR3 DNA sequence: TGTGCCAGCAGTTTACGACTAGCGGGTGCCACCGGGGAGCTGTTTTTT. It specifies CASSLRLAGATGELFF.

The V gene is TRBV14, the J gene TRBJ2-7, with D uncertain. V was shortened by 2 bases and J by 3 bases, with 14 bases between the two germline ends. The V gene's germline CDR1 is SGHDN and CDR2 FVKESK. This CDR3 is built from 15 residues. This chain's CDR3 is CASSQIHGVFYEQYF. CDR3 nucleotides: TGTGCCAGCAGCCAAATTCACGGAGTCTTCTACGAGCAGTACTTC.

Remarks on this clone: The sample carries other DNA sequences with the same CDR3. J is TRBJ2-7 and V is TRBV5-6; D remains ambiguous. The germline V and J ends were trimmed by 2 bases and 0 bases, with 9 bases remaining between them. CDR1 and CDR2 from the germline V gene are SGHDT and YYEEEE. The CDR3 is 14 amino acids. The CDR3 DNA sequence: TGTGCCAGCAGCTTAGGACCGGACTCCTACGAGCAGTACTTC. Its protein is CASSLGPDSYEQYF.

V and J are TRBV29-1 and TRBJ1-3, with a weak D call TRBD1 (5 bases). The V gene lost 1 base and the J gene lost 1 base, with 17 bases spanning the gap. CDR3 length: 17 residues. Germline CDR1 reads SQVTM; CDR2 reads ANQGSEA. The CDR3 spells CSVEVLGQGLSGNTIYF. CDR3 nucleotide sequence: TGCAGCGTTGAAGTCCTCGGGCAGGGACTTTCTGGAAACACCATATATTTT. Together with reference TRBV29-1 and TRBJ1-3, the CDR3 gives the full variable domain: SAVISQKPSRDICQRGTSLTIQCQVDSQVTMMFWYRQQPGQSLTLIATANQGSEATYESGFVIDKFPISRPNLTFSTLTVSNMSPEDSSIYLCSVEVLGQGLSGNTIYFGEGSWLTVV.

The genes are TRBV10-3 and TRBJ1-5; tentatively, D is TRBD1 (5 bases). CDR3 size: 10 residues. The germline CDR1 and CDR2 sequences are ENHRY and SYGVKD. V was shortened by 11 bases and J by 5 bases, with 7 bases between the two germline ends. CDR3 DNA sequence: TGTGCCCCAGGGCATCAGCCCCAGCATTTT. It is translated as CAPGHQPQHF.

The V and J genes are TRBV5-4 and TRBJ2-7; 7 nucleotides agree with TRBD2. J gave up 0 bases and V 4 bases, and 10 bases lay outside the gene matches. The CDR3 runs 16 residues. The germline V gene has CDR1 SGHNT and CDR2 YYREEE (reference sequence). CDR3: CASSHRLGGVSYEQYF. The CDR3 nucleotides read TGTGCCAGCAGCCACCGGTTGGGAGGGGTCTCCTACGAGCAGTACTTC.

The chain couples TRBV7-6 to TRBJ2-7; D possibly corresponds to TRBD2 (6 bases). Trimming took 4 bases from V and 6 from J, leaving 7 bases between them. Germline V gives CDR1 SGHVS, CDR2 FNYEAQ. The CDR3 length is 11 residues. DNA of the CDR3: TGTGCCAGCAGCTGGGGAGGCGAGCAGTACTTC. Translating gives CASSWGGEQYF.

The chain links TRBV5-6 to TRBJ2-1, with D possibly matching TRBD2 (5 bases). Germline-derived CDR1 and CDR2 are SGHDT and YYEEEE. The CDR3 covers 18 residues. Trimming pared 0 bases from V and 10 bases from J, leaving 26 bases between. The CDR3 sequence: CASSLGNPGTVHRREQFF. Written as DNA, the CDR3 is TGTGCCAGCAGCTTGGGAAATCCGGGAACCGTACACCGCCGAGAGCAGTTCTTC.

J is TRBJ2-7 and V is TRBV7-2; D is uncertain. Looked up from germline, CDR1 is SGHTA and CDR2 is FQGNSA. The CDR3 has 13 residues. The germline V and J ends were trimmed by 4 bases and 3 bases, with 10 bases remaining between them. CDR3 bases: TGTGCCAGCAGCTCCTCAGCAGGCTACGAGCAGTACTTC. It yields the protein CASSSSAGYEQYF.

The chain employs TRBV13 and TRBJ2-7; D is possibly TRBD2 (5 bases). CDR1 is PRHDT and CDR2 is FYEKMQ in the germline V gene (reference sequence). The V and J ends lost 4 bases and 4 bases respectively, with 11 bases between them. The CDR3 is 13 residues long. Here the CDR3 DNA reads TGTGCCAGCAGCTCCGACTACGGGTACGAGCAGTACTTC. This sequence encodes CASSSDYGYEQYF.